What follows are 6 T cell receptor beta chains derived from one specimen sequenced in a study of T cell repertoires in cytomegalovirus infection (dated by TCRdb to between 2019 and 2020). These receptors lack a known antigen. The sample was run on an Illumina HiSeq 1500. TCRdb trimmed the raw reads at Q25, called clones with MiXCR and kept productive beta chains. Each entry merges the rows of one CDR3 protein and shows their most common DNA and genes. The sample profile shows hundreds of thousands of distinct CDR3 sequences; around a third of them were found once. About 20% of the sample goes to the ten largest clones. The sample's treatment or condition label, in plain terms: in vitro stimulation with specific CMV peptide epitopes to enrich CMV-specific T cells. Sequenced material: cultured PBMCs, taken from culture after CMV antigen stimulation. These receptors all come from a human donor in good health (CMV status not recorded). Some clones in this sample may be carry-over from other donors' samples.

This clonotype was seen at least ten times. The chain carries TRBV7-2 and TRBJ2-5, with 9 bases lining up with TRBD1. Germline V CDR1 and CDR2: SGHTA, FQGNSA. This CDR3 comprises 14 residues. The trim removed 5 bases at V and 3 bases at J, leaving 4 bases unmatched. The CDR3 DNA sequence: TGTGCCAGCAGCCACCGGACAGGGGAAGAGACCCAGTACTTC. Translating gives CASSHRTGEETQYF. The whole variable domain, remainder taken from reference TRBV7-2 and TRBJ2-5, is GAGVSQSPSNKVTEKGKDVELRCDPISGHTALYWYRQSLGQGLEFLIYFQGNSAPDKSGLPSDRFSAERTGGSVSTLTIQRTQQEDSAVYLCASSHRTGEETQYFGPGTRLLVL.

This clonotype was counted only a few times. The chain recombines TRBV12-3 or TRBV12-4 with TRBJ1-5; 7 nucleotides line up with TRBD1. J gave up 9 bases and V 5 bases, and 10 bases lay outside the gene matches. The CDR3 sequence is 14 residues long. The CDR3 loop is CASSNNRGVRPQHF. The CDR3, as DNA: TGTGCCAGCAGTAACAACAGGGGAGTTCGGCCCCAGCATTTT.

V is TRBV4-3 and J is TRBJ2-1, with 11 positions matching TRBD2. CDR1 is LGHNA and CDR2 is YSLEER in the germline V gene. Trimming removed 1 base from V and 1 base from J; junction bases left unmatched: 0. The CDR3 length is 16 residues. The CDR3 is CASSQGLAGSYNEQFF. DNA for the CDR3: TGCGCCAGCAGCCAAGGACTAGCGGGATCCTACAATGAGCAGTTCTTC.

The chain links TRBV20-1 to TRBJ2-3; unclear D gene. V was cut by 5 bases and J by 1 base, with 13 bases left in between. CDR1 and CDR2 from the germline V gene are DFQATT and SNEGSKA (reference sequence). The CDR3 runs 14 residues. In DNA form, the CDR3 reads TGCAGTGCTCCCCCCCCGTCTGGCACAGATACGCAGTATTTT. It is translated as CSAPPPSGTDTQYF.

This clonotype showed up just a few times. As the CDR3 is not closed by the conserved phenylalanine or tryptophan, this likely results from a read error. The limits of the CDR3 on the DNA are not certain, so only TCRdb's listed CDR3 is given. The rearrangement joins TRBV28 to TRBJ2-1; the table gives TRBD1 as D, unverified against the DNA. 13 amino acids form the CDR3, both terminal residues included. The germline CDR1 and CDR2 sequences are MDHEN and SYDVKM. CDR3 protein: CASSPRVNPLLSV.

V is TRBV27 and J is TRBJ1-4, with D perhaps matching TRBD1 (5 bases). Germline CDR1 and CDR2: MNHEY and SMNVEV (reference sequence). V was pared by 5 bases and J by 8 bases, with 18 bases between. The CDR3 length is 15 residues. The CDR3 loop reads CASSPGTLAREKLFF. The CDR3 DNA follows: TGTGCCAGCAGTCCGGGGACTCTGGCCCGGGAAAAACTGTTTTTT.